The clone carrying this T cell receptor beta chain has at least ten counts. Antigen unknown. These data are taken from a study of CD8 T cells in ankylosing spondylitis. Study-level results: There was a TCR beta motif, made of several highly homologous variants, that appeared characteristic of ankylosing spondylitis blood. Reportedly, disease-linked clones are significantly enriched in ankylosing spondylitis patients' matched synovial fluid. With a CD8+ phenotype, disease-linked clones were relatively rare in peripheral blood.

The CDR3 consists of 13 residues. Trimming removed 4 bases at V and 6 bases at J, with 13 bases between. Germline CDR1 is SNHLY and CDR2 is FYNNEI. Preparation of TCR beta libraries was done by quantitative 5'-RACE with molecular barcodes. One entry per CDR3 protein, called by TCRdb with MiXCR from the 5' RACE reads. The sample gives tens of thousands of distinct CDR3 sequences, about 5.4% of which show up once; over 2% is in the top ten. The clonotype comes from a male donor with ankylosing spondylitis or in good health (not recorded which). The chain carries TRBV2 and TRBJ2-7; D gene unclear. The source material was blood, either unsorted or a sorted T cell fraction (not recorded which). Here the CDR3 DNA reads TGTGCCAGCAGTGGCGCAGGCGTCGCCGAGCAGTACTTC. Translated, it gives CASSGAGVAEQYF. The full variable domain, completed using reference TRBV2 and TRBJ2-7, is EPEVTQTPSHQVTQMGQEVILRCVPISNHLYFYWYRQILGQKVEFLVSFYNNEISEKSEIFDDQFSVERPDGSNFTLKIRSTKLEDSAMYFCASSGAGVAEQYFGPGTRLTVT.